The next 23 T cell receptor beta chains were all read from a single sample in a study of neoadjuvant anti-PD-1 for oral cavity cancer. The table came from immunoSEQ multiplex PCR; TCRdb's copy has only in-frame clones and leaves some out. The table includes about 6,800 clones, just under 75% detected once. Sequenced material: PBMCs, taken before nivolumab (anti-PD-1) treatment. These receptors all stem from a person aged 35 to 85 with oral cavity squamous cell carcinoma.

This chain connects TRBV5-6 to TRBJ2-2, with TRBD2 identical over 15 bases. Germline-derived CDR1 and CDR2 are SGHDT and YYEEEE. This CDR3 contains 18 residues. V dropped 4 bases and J dropped 1; count of bases not matched to a gene: 5. The CDR3 spells CASSRGLAGGWNTGELFF. CDR3 nucleotide sequence: TGTGCCAGCAGCAGGGGACTAGCGGGGGGTTGGAACACCGGGGAGCTGTTTTTT.

CDR3 bases: TGTGCCAGCAGCTTAGGGGCGGATCGCAATCAGCCCCAGCATTTT. Its translation: CASSLGADRNQPQHF. The chain has TRBV7-8 and TRBJ1-5; no firm D call. With 1 base removed from V and 2 bases from J, the gap between germline ends came to 9 bases. This CDR3 comprises 15 residues. The germline V gene has CDR1 SGHVS and CDR2 FQNEAQ.

This clone was picked up one time. This sequence joins TRBV7-9 and TRBJ2-2; TRBD2 agrees at 10 bases. This CDR3 is built from 18 residues. Germline CDR1 SEHNR, CDR2 FQNEAQ (reference sequence). The trim removed 4 bases at V and 3 bases at J, leaving 11 bases unmatched. DNA of the CDR3: TGTGCCAGCAGCTCGGGCCACCCTAGCGGGGGCCACACCGGGGAGCTGTTTTTT. It translates to CASSSGHPSGGHTGELFF.

V and J are TRBV15 and TRBJ1-1; D might be TRBD1 (5 bases). Germline values: CDR1 LNHNV, CDR2 YYDKDF (reference sequence). There are 14 residues in the CDR3. Deletions cut 0 bases from V and 4 bases from J, with 9 bases between. The CDR3: CATSRDLGATEAFF. Written as DNA, the CDR3 is TGTGCCACCAGCAGAGATCTCGGGGCCACTGAAGCTTTCTTT.

DNA of the CDR3: TGCGCCAGCAGCCAACAGAGGGGGCGGAAGAATGAAAAACTGTTTTTT. Translated, it gives CASSQQRGRKNEKLFF. The gene calls are TRBV4-3 and TRBJ1-4; 7 bases match TRBD1. This CDR3 comprises 16 residues. Germline V gene lookup returns CDR1 LGHNA and CDR2 YSLEER. With V trimmed by 2 bases and J by 5 bases, 8 bases remained unmatched.

The chain has TRBV4-3 and TRBJ1-2; no clear D gene. V was clipped by 7 bases and J by 2 bases, with 17 bases between them. This CDR3 comprises 15 residues. Germline CDR1 is LGHNA and CDR2 is YSLEER. The CDR3: CASIKDPMGNYGYTF. CDR3 coding DNA: TGCGCCAGCATCAAAGACCCCATGGGGAACTATGGCTACACCTTC.

The chain couples TRBV10-3 to TRBJ1-1; D is perhaps TRBD1 (5 bases). From germline, CDR1 is ENHRY and CDR2 SYGVKD. CDR3 length: 15 residues. V was pared by 0 bases and J by 1 base, with 9 bases between. The CDR3 loop reads CAISESAGRNTEAFF. The CDR3 DNA is TGTGCCATCAGTGAGTCGGCAGGGAGGAACACTGAAGCTTTCTTT.

The gene calls are TRBV4-3 and TRBJ1-5; 10 bases align to TRBD1. Germline trimming cut 4 bases from V and 6 bases from J; bases unmatched to any gene: 9. CDR1 and CDR2 from the germline V gene are LGHNA and YSLEER. The CDR3 is 16 amino acids. The CDR3 bases are TGCGCCAGCAGCCTACACTATAGACAGGGGGCTCAGCCCCAGCATTTT. Translating it yields CASSLHYRQGAQPQHF.

The chain joins TRBV7-2 to TRBJ2-7; D call uncertain. V was trimmed by 0 bases and J by 3 bases, leaving 15 bases between them. The CDR3 length is 16 residues. In germline, CDR1 is SGHTA, CDR2 FQGNSA. This CDR3 reads CASSLALGQVGYEQYF. CDR3 DNA: TGTGCCAGCAGCTTAGCGCTAGGGCAGGTGGGCTACGAGCAGTACTTC.

This sequence joins TRBV2 and TRBJ2-1, with 10 bases identical to TRBD1. The length of the CDR3 is 13 residues. The V gene's germline CDR1 is SNHLY and CDR2 FYNNEI. The trim removed 6 bases at V and 9 bases at J, leaving 5 bases unmatched. The CDR3: CASRTGGEGEQFF. Here the CDR3 DNA reads TGTGCCAGCAGGACAGGGGGCGAAGGTGAGCAGTTCTTC.

The chain is built from TRBV6-5 and TRBJ2-2; D gene ambiguous. CDR1 is MNHEY and CDR2 is SVGAGI in the germline V gene. The CDR3 is 16 amino acids. V lost 0 bases to trimming and J lost 3 bases, with 11 bases between them. CDR3 bases: TGTGCCAGCAGTTACTCGAATTTTGGAGACACCGGGGAGCTGTTTTTT. Amino acid sequence: CASSYSNFGDTGELFF.

This chain links TRBV19 with TRBJ1-4, with 7 bases that match TRBD1. The CDR3 loop spans 16 amino acids. Germline CDR1 is LNHDA and CDR2 is SQIVND (reference sequence). Trimming removed 7 bases from V and 1 base from J; junction bases left unmatched: 9. The CDR3 reads CASTPGGGVTNEKLFF. DNA for the CDR3: TGTGCCAGTACCCCAGGGGGGGGCGTAACTAATGAAAAACTGTTTTTT.

The chain uses TRBV5-1 and TRBJ1-4; D unclear. The germline CDR1 and CDR2 sequences are SGHRS and YFSETQ. The V gene lost 4 bases and the J gene lost 10 bases, with 14 bases spanning the gap. This CDR3 comprises 13 residues. CDR3 nucleotides: TGCGCCAGCAGCACAAGCCCAGGCGTAAAACTGTTTTTT. Translating gives CASSTSPGVKLFF.

This rearrangement joins TRBV4-1 to TRBJ2-6, with D hard to call. CDR1 MGHRA and CDR2 YSYEKL come from the germline V gene. Trimming pared 0 bases from V and 4 bases from J, leaving 10 bases between. This CDR3 is built from 16 residues. The CDR3 sequence: CASSQDPGAGANVLTF. In nucleotides, the CDR3 is TGCGCCAGCAGCCAAGATCCGGGTGCCGGGGCCAACGTCCTGACTTTC.

CDR3 in amino acids: CASSPRTGSVETQYF. In nucleotides, the CDR3 is TGTGCCAGCAGCCCTCGGACAGGGTCTGTGGAGACCCAGTACTTC. The V call is TRBV2, the J call TRBJ2-5, with 8 bases lining up with TRBD1. The CDR3 is 15 amino acids. Trimming cost V 6 bases and J 5 bases; bases outside gene matches: 11. Germline CDR1 and CDR2: SNHLY and FYNNEI. Combining the CDR3 with reference TRBV2 and TRBJ2-5 gives the whole variable domain EPEVTQTPSHQVTQMGQEVILRCVPISNHLYFYWYRQILGQKVEFLVSFYNNEISEKSEIFDDQFSVERPDGSNFTLKIRSTKLEDSAMYFCASSPRTGSVETQYFGPGTRLLVL.

V usage is TRBV5-4 and J usage is TRBJ2-1, with 8 bases aligning to TRBD1. V dropped 4 bases and J dropped 5; count of bases not matched to a gene: 11. The germline V gene encodes CDR1 SGHNT and CDR2 YYREEE (reference sequence). This CDR3 has 16 residues. In nucleotides, the CDR3 is TGTGCCAGCAGCGACGCCCGGGACAGGAGTAACAATGAGCAGTTCTTC. This sequence encodes CASSDARDRSNNEQFF.

The chain joins TRBV5-6 to TRBJ2-7; D perhaps matches TRBD1 (5 bases). The CDR3 is made up of 17 amino acids. Germline assignment: CDR1 SGHDT and CDR2 YYEEEE. V gave up 0 bases and J gave up 0 bases, with 16 bases separating them. The CDR3 nucleotides are TGTGCCAGCAGCTTGGAGTTGGAATGGCAGGGCTCCTACGAGCAGTACTTC. Its translation is CASSLELEWQGSYEQYF.

The chain links TRBV5-1 to TRBJ2-2; D is possibly TRBD1 or TRBD2 (6 bases each). V was trimmed by 4 bases and J by 6 bases, leaving 13 bases between them. Germline V lookup: CDR1 SGHRS, CDR2 YFSETQ. This CDR3 has 14 amino acids. The CDR3, as DNA: TGCGCCAGCAGCGGGGGGCTAATTGCCGGGGAGCTGTTTTTT. As protein: CASSGGLIAGELFF.

The V gene is TRBV6-5, the J gene TRBJ1-1; D is possibly TRBD1 (5 bases). V gave up 5 bases and J gave up 5 bases, with 15 bases separating them. The CDR3 is made up of 14 amino acids. The germline gives CDR1 MNHEY, CDR2 SVGAGI. The CDR3: CASSPPGGETEAFF. DNA of the CDR3: TGTGCCAGCAGTCCCCCCGGGGGAGAAACTGAAGCTTTCTTT.

J is TRBJ1-4 and V is TRBV5-4; no clear D gene. Trimming removed 2 bases at V and 0 bases at J, with 8 bases between. Germline loops: CDR1 SGHNT, CDR2 YYREEE (reference sequence). The CDR3 runs to 15 residues. CDR3 sequence: CASSFLLATNEKLFF. CDR3 coding DNA: TGTGCCAGCAGCTTCCTGCTTGCAACTAATGAAAAACTGTTTTTT. Based on the CDR3 plus reference TRBV5-4 and TRBJ1-4, the full variable domain is ETGVTQSPTHLIKTRGQQVTLRCSSQSGHNTVSWYQQALGQGPQFIFQYYREEENGRGNFPPRFSGLQFPNYSSELNVNALELDDSALYLCASSFLLATNEKLFFGSGTQLSVL.

The chain is built from TRBV2 and TRBJ2-3; D remains ambiguous. The germline V gene has CDR1 SNHLY and CDR2 FYNNEI. This CDR3 is built from 16 residues. V was pared by 8 bases and J by 0 bases, with 18 bases between. CDR3 loop: CASFIGRPTSTDTQYF. CDR3 coding DNA: TGTGCCAGCTTTATAGGAAGGCCCACTAGCACAGATACGCAGTATTTT.

This clone was found a few times. This sequence joins TRBV19 and TRBJ1-5, with TRBD1 matching over 7 bases. V shed 5 bases and J 0 bases; nucleotides not matched to a gene: 4. Per germline, CDR1 LNHDA and CDR2 SQIVND (reference sequence). CDR3 length: 15 residues. The CDR3 sequence: CASSVWDSSNQPQHF. In nucleotides, the CDR3 is TGTGCCAGTAGTGTCTGGGACAGTAGCAATCAGCCCCAGCATTTT.

The chain is built from TRBV4-2 and TRBJ2-5; D is perhaps TRBD2 (6 bases). The germline gives CDR1 LGHNA, CDR2 YNFKEQ. Trimming removed 4 bases at V and 4 bases at J, with 19 bases between. The CDR3 loop spans 16 amino acids. In nucleotides, the CDR3 is TGTGCCAGCAGCCCCTCCCTGGGGTTGGGAGGAGAGACCCAGTACTTC. Protein product: CASSPSLGLGGETQYF.